This T cell receptor beta chain was recorded in a study of cytomegalovirus exposure and HLA in healthy donors. Study summary: Earlier results showed 117 million unique TCR beta sequences derived from roughly 180 million T cells. Regarding the study as a whole: An analysis was carried out at a later point. It showed that HLA-associated TCR beta chains were more clonally expanded than equally common non-associated chains.

Each donor was nominally healthy when sampled (though unrecorded immune exposures were likely). This donor's file did not include a recorded CMV serostatus. The germline V gene encodes CDR1 MNHEY and CDR2 SVGAGI. There are 12 residues in the CDR3. J gave up 7 bases and V 5 bases, and 3 bases lay outside the gene matches. PCR employed 60 Vbeta and 13 Jbeta primers. Profiling relied on immunoSEQ multiplex PCR, and the TCRdb table lists in-frame clones only, not all of them. The sample lists under 75,000 clones; around 70% were seen once. Concerning this clone itself: Its antigen is not identified.

The chain carries TRBV6-5 and TRBJ1-2, with 8 nucleotides matching TRBD1. The source of this sequence is a human donor in good health. The sample comprised PBMCs. This CDR3 reads CASSEQGVGYTF. DNA of the CDR3: TGTGCCAGCAGTGAACAGGGGGTTGGCTACACCTTC.